The sequence of this T cell receptor beta chain was determined in a study of T cell responses to AZD1222 COVID-19 vaccine. Broader study findings: Donor demographics were predominantly white British with a female majority; clonal diversity may be underestimated. Spike regions recognized by vaccine-associated CD4 TCRs spanned the protein, led by 160-218 and 743-854. Unmutated variant regions are reportedly targeted by nearly half of spike-specific TCRs.

Details on this clone: What it recognizes is unknown.

Only in-frame clones appear in the TCRdb table, and some are missing; sequencing was by immunoSEQ multiplex PCR. The data contain 150,000 to 250,000 clones, over 85% of them singletons. There are 15 residues in the CDR3. From germline, CDR1 is SGHRS and CDR2 YFSETQ. The V gene lost 5 bases and the J gene lost 9 bases, with 21 bases spanning the gap. Pooling covered second doses at about 4 or about 12 weeks. The chain links TRBV5-1 to TRBJ2-1; D is possibly TRBD2 (5 bases). The TCR sequence derives from an adult who received the AZD1222 COVID-19 vaccine. The sequences come from peripheral blood, collected 28 days after the second AZD1222 dose. For the CDR3, the DNA is TGCGCCAGCAGACAAAGCGGTAATGATCACCTTGAGCAGTTCTTC. This encodes CASRQSGNDHLEQFF.